Listed here is a single T cell receptor (beta chain). No antigen is known for it. PCR amplification relied on 60 Vbeta primers (plus 13 Jbeta primers). Assay used: immunoSEQ multiplex PCR; TCRdb lists only in-frame clones, some missing. The sample lists roughly 110,000 clones, 81% occurring once. The source of the sample is a study of cytomegalovirus exposure and HLA in healthy donors. Overall study: A prior study identified 110 million or so unique TCR beta sequences from about 180 million T cells.

Points from the study as a whole: With later analysis, a missense DCLRE1C variant became linked to TCR beta V- and J-gene trimming. Per published reports, the classifier diagnosed cytomegalovirus status with high specificity and sensitivity. In a later analysis, donors in an Asian-associated ancestry cluster reportedly had fewer N-insertions in productive TCRs than the cohort mean.

V was cut by 2 bases and J by 1 base, with 9 bases left in between. CDR3 length equals 14 residues. Germline V lookup: CDR1 SEHNR, CDR2 FQNEAQ (reference sequence). The chain has TRBV7-9 and TRBJ2-7; weak D call: TRBD1 (7 bases). This TCR was recovered from a man under 40 in good health and CMV-seronegative. The sequenced sample was PBMCs. The CDR3 DNA follows: TGTGCCAGCAGCTTACCAGGGGGGTCCTACGAGCAGTACTTC. It encodes CASSLPGGSYEQYF.